This TCR beta chain stems from a study of T cell responses to AZD1222 COVID-19 vaccine. Concerning this clone itself: Its antigen is undetermined.

TCRdb's table, derived via immunoSEQ multiplex PCR, lists solely in-frame clones and lacks some. The sample lists roughly 99,000 clones, under 95% occurring once. The CDR3 runs 16 residues. Germline V CDR1 and CDR2: SGHNT, YYREEE (reference sequence). The ends lost 4 bases at V and 5 bases at J; junction bases unmatched: 6. Study findings and constraints: There were repertoire samples only from the period after the peak T cell response. The span of vaccine-associated CD4 TCRs extended across spike, with dominance at 160-218 and 743-854. Most donors were white British, females outnumbered males, and clonal diversity was possibly underestimated.

This clonotype was sampled from an adult in good health. The sample here was peripheral blood, taken on day 0 of AZD1222 vaccination. This chain uses TRBV5-4 with TRBJ2-5; 15 bases are shared with TRBD2. As DNA, the CDR3 is TGTGCCAGCAGCCAGGGACTAGCGGGGGGAGGGGAGACCCAGTACTTC. Protein sequence: CASSQGLAGGGETQYF.